This T cell receptor beta chain was sequenced during a study of OX40 agonist ivuxolimab in advanced cancers. The overall study: Every patient in dose escalation had hepatocellular carcinoma, melanoma, renal cell or head and neck cancer. Among those enrolled, mean age was 60 years (range roughly 20 to 80) and 75% to 85% were male.

CDR1 and CDR2 (germline): MNHEY, SVGAGI. This CDR3 comprises 14 residues. V lost 5 bases and J 4 bases, leaving 11 bases between the germline ends. People who had autoimmune disease history or systemic immunosuppression were excluded. Method: immunoSEQ multiplex PCR; TCRdb's copy keeps in-frame clones and lacks some. The table records about 67,000 clones, 88% of them present only once. The receptor was derived from an adult with an advanced solid tumor such as melanoma, head and neck, liver or kidney cancer. This sample comprised CD4+ or CD8+ T cells sorted from blood, obtained in a trial of the OX40 agonist ivuxolimab. The rearrangement uses TRBV6-5 and TRBJ1-4; D unresolved. The CDR3: CASSRTEFNEKLFF. The DNA of the CDR3 is TGTGCCAGCAGTCGGACGGAATTTAATGAAAAACTGTTTTTT.